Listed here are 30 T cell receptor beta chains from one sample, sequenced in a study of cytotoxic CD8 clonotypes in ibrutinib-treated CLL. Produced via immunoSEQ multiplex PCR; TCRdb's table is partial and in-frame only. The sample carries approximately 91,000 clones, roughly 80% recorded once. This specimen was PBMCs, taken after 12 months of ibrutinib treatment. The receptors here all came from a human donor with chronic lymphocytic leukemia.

The CDR3 DNA follows: TGTGCCAGCAGTTATAGGACAGCAAACTATGGCTACACCTTC. Translation gives CASSYRTANYGYTF. V usage is TRBV6-5 and J usage is TRBJ1-2; TRBD1 is a possible D gene (6 bases). V lost 3 bases to trimming and J lost 2 bases, with 10 bases between them. Germline values: CDR1 MNHEY, CDR2 SVGAGI. The CDR3 has 14 residues.

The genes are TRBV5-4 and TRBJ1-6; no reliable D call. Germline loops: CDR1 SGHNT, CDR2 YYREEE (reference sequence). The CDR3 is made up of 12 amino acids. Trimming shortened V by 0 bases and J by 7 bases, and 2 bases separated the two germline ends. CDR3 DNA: TGTGCCAGCAGCTTGGACAATTCACCCCTCCACTTT. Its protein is CASSLDNSPLHF.

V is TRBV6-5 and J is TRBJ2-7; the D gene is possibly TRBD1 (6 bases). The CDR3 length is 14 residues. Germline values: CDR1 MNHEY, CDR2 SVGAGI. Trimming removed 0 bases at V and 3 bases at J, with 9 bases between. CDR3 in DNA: TGTGCCAGCAGTTACTCGGGACACAGCTACGAGCAGTACTTC. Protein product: CASSYSGHSYEQYF.

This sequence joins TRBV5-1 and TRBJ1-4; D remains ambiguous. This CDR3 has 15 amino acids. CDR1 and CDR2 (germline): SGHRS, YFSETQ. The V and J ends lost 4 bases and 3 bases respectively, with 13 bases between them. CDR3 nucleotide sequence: TGCGCCAGCAGCGGGTCCGCCGGGGCTAATGAAAAACTGTTTTTT. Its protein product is CASSGSAGANEKLFF.

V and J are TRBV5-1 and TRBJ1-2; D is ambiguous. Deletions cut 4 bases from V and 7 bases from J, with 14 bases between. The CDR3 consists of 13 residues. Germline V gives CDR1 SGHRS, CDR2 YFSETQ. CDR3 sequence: CASSPVALGGYTF. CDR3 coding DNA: TGCGCCAGCAGCCCCGTAGCTTTGGGTGGCTACACCTTC.

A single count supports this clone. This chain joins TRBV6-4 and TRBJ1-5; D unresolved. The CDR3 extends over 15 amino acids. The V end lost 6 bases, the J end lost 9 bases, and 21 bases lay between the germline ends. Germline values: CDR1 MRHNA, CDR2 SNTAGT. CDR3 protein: CASRRETDHEGPQHF. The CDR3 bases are TGTGCCAGCAGGCGCGAGACGGACCACGAGGGGCCCCAGCATTTT.

In nucleotides, the CDR3 is TGTGCCAGCAGCACGAATGGAGGGGCTTTCTTT. This codes for CASSTNGGAFF. V usage is TRBV28 and J usage is TRBJ1-1; D is unresolved. The V end lost 6 bases, the J end lost 11 bases, and 13 bases lay between the germline ends. CDR1 MDHEN and CDR2 SYDVKM come from the germline V gene. This CDR3 comprises 11 residues.

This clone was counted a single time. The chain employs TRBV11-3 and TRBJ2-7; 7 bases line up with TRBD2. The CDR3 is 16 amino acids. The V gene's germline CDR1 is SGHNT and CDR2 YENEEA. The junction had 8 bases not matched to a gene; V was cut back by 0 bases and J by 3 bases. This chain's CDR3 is CASSLDERGPGYEQYF. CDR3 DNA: TGTGCCAGCAGCTTAGACGAGCGGGGCCCGGGCTACGAGCAGTACTTC.

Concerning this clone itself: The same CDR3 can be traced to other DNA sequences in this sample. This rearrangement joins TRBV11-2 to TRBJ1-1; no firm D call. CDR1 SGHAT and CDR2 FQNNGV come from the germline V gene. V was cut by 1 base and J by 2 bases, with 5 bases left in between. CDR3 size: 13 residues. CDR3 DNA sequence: TGTGCCAGCAGCTTAGGGCAAAACACTGAAGCTTTCTTT. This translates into CASSLGQNTEAFF.

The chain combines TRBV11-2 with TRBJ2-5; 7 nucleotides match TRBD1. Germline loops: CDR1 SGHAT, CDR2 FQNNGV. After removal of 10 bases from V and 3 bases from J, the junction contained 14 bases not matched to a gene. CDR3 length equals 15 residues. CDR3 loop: CATRPRGTEEETQYF. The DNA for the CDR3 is TGTGCCACTCGCCCGAGAGGGACAGAAGAAGAGACCCAGTACTTC.

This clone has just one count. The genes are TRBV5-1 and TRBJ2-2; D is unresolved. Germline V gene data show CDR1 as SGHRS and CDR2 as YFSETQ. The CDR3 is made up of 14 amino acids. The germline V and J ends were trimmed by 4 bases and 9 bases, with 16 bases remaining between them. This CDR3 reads CASSLGASGRELFF. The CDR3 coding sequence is TGCGCCAGCAGCCTAGGCGCGTCGGGCAGGGAGCTGTTTTTT.

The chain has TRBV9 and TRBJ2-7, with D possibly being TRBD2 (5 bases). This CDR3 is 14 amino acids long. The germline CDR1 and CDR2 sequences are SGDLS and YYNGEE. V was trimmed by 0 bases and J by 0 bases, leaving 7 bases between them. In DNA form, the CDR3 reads TGTGCCAGCAGCGTAGTGGGGAGCTCCTACGAGCAGTACTTC. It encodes CASSVVGSSYEQYF.

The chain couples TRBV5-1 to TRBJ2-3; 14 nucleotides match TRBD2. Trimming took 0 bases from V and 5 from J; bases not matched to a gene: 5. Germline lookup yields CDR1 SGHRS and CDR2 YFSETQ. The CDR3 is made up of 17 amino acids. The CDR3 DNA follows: TGCGCCAGCAGCTTGGGGGGACTAGCGGGAGAGGGAGATACGCAGTATTTT. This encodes CASSLGGLAGEGDTQYF.

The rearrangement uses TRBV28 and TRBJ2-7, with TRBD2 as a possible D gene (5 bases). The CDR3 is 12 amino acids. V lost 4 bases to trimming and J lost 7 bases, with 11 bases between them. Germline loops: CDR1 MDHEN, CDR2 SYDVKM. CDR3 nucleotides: TGTGCCAGCAGTTGGACTCGGCGGGAGCAGTACTTC. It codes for CASSWTRREQYF. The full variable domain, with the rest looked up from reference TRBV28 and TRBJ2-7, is DVKVTQSSRYLVKRTGEKVFLECVQDMDHENMFWYRQDPGLGLRLIYFSYDVKMKEKGDIPEGYSVSREKKERFSLILESASTNQTSMYLCASSWTRREQYFGPGTRLTVT.

CDR3 in amino acids: CASSSYTDTQYF. The DNA of the CDR3 is TGTGCCAGCAGCTCCTACACAGATACGCAGTATTTT. The chain uses TRBV11-2 and TRBJ2-3, with D unresolved. V was trimmed by 4 bases and J by 2 bases, leaving 4 bases between them. This CDR3 is 12 amino acids long. The V gene's germline CDR1 is SGHAT and CDR2 FQNNGV.

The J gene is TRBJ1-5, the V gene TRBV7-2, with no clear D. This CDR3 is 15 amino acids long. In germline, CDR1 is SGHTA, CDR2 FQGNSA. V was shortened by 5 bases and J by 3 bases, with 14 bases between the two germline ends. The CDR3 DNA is TGTGCCAGCAGCCCGGGCCCCACGCCCAATCAGCCCCAGCATTTT. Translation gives CASSPGPTPNQPQHF.

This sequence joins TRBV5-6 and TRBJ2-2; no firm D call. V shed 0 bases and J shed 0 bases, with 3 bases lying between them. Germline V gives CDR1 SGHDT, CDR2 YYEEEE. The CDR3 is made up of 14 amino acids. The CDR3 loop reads CASSLAPNTGELFF. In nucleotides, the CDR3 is TGTGCCAGCAGCTTGGCCCCGAACACCGGGGAGCTGTTTTTT.

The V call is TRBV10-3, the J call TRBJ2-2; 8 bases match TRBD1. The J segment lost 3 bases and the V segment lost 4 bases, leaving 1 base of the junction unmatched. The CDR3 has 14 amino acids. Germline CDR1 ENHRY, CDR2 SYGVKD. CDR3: CAISAQGDTGELFF. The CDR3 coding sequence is TGTGCCATCAGTGCACAGGGGGACACCGGGGAGCTGTTTTTT.

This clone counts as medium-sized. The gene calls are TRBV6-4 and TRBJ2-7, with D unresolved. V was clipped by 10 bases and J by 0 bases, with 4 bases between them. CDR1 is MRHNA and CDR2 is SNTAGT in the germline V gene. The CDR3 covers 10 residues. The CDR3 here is CATPSYEQYF. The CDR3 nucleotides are TGTGCCACACCCTCCTACGAGCAGTACTTC.

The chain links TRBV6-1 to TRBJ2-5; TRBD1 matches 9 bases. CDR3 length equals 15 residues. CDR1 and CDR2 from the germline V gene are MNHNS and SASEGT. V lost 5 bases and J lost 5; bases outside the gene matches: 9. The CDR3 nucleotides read TGTGCCAGCAGTCCCCAACCGGGACAGGGTGAGACCCAGTACTTC. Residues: CASSPQPGQGETQYF.

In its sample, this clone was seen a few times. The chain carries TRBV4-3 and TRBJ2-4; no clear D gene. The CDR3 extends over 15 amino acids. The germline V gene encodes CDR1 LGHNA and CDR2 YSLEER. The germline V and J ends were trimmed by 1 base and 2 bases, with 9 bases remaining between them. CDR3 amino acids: CASSQGAGPKNIQYF. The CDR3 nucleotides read TGCGCCAGCAGCCAAGGGGCCGGGCCCAAAAACATTCAGTACTTC.

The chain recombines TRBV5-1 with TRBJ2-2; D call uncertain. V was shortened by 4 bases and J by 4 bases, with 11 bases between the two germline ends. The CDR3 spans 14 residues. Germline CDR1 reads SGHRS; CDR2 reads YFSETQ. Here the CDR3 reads CASSPSPGTGELFF. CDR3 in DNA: TGCGCCAGCAGCCCCAGTCCGGGCACCGGGGAGCTGTTTTTT.

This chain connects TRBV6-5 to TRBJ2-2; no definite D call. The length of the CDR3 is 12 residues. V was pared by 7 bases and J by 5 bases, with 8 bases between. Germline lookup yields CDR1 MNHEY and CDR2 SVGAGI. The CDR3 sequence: CASNAGTGELFF. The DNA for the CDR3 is TGTGCCAGCAACGCCGGGACCGGGGAGCTGTTTTTT.

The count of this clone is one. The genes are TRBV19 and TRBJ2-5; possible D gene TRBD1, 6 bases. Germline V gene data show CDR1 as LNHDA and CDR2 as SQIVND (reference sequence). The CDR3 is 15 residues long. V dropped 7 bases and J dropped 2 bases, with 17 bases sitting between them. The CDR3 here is CASTPGQHSQETQYF. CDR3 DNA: TGTGCCAGTACCCCCGGACAGCACTCTCAAGAGACCCAGTACTTC.

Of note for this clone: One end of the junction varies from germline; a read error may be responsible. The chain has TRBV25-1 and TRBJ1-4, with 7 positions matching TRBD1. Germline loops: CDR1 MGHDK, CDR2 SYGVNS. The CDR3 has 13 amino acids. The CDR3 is CASSDPRTGPPVF. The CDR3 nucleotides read TGTGCCAGCAGTGATCCCCGGACAGGCCCTCCGGTATTT.

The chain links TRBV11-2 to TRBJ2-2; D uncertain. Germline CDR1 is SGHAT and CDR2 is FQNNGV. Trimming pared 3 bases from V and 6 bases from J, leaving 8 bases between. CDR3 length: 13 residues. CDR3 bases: TGTGCCAGCAGCTTTTCACCAGCCGGGGAGCTGTTTTTT. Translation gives CASSFSPAGELFF.

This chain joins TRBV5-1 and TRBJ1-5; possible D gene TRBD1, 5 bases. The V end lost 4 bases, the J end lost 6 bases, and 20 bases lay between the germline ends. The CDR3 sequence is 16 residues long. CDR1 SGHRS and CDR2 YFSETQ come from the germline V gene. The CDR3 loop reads CASSPAGSGAGQPQHF. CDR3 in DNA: TGCGCCAGCAGCCCCGCAGGGTCCGGGGCAGGTCAGCCCCAGCATTTT.

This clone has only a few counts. The CDR3 DNA reads as TGCGCCAGCAGTCACTACCGCGACAGGAAGCCCCCGAGACCCCAGCATTTT. Amino acids: CASSHYRDRKPPRPQHF. The V call is TRBV23-1, the J call TRBJ1-5, with D perhaps TRBD1 (6 bases). TRBV23-1 is an ORF for which the function is uncertain. The V and J ends lost 3 bases and 10 bases respectively, with 25 bases between them. The CDR3 is made up of 17 amino acids.

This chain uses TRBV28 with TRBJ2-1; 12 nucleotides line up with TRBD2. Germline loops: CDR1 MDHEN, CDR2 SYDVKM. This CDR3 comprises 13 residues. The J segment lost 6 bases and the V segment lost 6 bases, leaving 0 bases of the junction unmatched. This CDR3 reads CASRTSGSNEQFF. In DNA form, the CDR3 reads TGTGCCAGCAGGACTAGCGGGAGCAATGAGCAGTTCTTC.

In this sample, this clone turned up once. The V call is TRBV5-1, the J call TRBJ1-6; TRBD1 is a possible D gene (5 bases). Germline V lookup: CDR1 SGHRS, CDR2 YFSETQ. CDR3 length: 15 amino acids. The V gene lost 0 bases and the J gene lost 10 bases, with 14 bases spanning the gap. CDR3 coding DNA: TGCGCCAGCAGCTTGGGGACCCAGGGTGGGTCACCCCTCCACTTT. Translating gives CASSLGTQGGSPLHF.